This T cell receptor (beta chain) stems from a study of T cell responses to AZD1222 COVID-19 vaccine. Comment on this clone: Its specificity is unknown.

Study-wide results and caveats: Clonal diversity was possibly underestimated, and white British individuals and females predominated among donors. Nearly half of unique spike-specific TCRs reportedly avoided B.1.351 and B.1.1.7 mutated regions.

Produced via immunoSEQ multiplex PCR; TCRdb's table is partial and in-frame only. The data contain some 120,000 clones, around 89% of them singletons. Losses at the gene ends were 3 bases for V and 3 bases for J; bases not matched to a gene: 10. The germline gives CDR1 MNHEY, CDR2 SMNVEV (reference sequence). This CDR3 region has 16 residues. The clonotype was recovered from an adult who received the AZD1222 COVID-19 vaccine. Specimen: peripheral blood, collected 28 days after the second AZD1222 dose. The genes are TRBV27 and TRBJ2-7; 8 positions agree with TRBD2. CDR3 protein: CASSFSTGTRIYEQYF. In DNA form, the CDR3 reads TGTGCCAGCAGTTTTTCTACCGGGACTAGAATCTACGAGCAGTACTTC.